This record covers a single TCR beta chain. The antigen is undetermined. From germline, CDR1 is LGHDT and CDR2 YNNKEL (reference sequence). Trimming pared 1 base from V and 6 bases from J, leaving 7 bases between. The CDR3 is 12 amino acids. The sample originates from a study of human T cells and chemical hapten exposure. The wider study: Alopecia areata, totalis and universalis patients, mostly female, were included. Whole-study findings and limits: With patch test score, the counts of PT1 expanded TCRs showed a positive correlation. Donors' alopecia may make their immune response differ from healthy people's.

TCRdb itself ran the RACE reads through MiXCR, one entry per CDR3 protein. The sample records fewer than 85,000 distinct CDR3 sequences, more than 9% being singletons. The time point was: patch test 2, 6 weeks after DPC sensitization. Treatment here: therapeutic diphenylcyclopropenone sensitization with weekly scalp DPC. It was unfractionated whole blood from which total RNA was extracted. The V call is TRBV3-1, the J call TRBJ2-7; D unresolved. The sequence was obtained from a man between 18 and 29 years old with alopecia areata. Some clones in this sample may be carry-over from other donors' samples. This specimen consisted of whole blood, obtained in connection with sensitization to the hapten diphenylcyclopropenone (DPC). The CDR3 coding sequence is TGTGCCAGCAGCCAAGGGGATGCCGAGCAGTACTTC. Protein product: CASSQGDAEQYF.